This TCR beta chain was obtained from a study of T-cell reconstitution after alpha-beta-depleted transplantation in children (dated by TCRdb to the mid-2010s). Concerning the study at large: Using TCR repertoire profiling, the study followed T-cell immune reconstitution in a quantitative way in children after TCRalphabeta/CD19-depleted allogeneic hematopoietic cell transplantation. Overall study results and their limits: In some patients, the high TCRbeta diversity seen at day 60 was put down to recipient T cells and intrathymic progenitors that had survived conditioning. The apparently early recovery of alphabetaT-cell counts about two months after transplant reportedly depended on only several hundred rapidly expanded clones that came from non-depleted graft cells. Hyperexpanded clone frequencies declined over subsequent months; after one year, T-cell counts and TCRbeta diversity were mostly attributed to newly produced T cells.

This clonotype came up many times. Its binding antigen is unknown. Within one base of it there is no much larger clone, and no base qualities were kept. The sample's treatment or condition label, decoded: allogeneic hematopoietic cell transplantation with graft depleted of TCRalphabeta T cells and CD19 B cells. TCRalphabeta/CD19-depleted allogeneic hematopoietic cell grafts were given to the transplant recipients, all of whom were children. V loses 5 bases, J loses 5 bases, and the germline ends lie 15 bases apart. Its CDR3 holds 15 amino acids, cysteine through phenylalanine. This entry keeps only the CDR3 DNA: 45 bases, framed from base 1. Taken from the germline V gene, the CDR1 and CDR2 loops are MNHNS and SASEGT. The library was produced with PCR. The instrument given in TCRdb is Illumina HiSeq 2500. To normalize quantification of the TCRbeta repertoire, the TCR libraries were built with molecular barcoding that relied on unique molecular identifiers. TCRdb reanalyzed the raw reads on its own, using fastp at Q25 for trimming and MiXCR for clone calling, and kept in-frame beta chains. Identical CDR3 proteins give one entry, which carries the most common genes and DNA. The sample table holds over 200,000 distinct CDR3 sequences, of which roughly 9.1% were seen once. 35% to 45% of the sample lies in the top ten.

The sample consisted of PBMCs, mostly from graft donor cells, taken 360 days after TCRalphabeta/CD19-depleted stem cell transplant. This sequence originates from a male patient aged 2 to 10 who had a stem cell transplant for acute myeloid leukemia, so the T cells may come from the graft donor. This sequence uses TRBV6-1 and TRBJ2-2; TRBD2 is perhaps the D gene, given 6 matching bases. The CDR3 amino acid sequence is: CASSIPRAGTGELFF. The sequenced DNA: TGTGCCAGCAGTATTCCTAGGGCGGGGACCGGGGAGCTGTTTTTT.